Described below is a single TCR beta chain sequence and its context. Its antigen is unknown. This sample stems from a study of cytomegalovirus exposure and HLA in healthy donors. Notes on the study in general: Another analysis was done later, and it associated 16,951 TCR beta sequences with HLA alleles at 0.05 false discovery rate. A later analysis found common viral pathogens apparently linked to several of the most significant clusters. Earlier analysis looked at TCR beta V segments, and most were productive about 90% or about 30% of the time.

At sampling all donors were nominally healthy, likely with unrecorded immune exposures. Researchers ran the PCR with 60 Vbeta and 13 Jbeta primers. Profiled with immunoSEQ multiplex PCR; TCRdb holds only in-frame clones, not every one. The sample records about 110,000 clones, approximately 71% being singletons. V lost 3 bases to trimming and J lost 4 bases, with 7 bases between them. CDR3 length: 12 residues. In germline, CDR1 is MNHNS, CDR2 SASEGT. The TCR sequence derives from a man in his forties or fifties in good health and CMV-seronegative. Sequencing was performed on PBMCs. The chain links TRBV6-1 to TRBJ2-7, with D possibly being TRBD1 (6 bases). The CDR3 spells CASSETGYEQYF. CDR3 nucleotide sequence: TGTGCCAGCAGTGAGACAGGTTACGAGCAGTACTTC.